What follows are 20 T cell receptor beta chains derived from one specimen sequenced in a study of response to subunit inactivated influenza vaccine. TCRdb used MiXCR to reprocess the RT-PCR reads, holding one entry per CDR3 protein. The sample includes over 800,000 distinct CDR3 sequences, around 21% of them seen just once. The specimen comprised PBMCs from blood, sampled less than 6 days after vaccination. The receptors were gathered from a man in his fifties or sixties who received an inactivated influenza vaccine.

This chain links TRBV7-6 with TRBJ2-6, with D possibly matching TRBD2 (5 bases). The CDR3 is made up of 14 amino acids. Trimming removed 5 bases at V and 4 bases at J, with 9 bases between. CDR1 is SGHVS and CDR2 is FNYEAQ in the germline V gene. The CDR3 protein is CASSRTWGANVLTF. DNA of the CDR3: TGTGCCAGCAGCCGGACTTGGGGGGCCAACGTCCTGACTTTC.

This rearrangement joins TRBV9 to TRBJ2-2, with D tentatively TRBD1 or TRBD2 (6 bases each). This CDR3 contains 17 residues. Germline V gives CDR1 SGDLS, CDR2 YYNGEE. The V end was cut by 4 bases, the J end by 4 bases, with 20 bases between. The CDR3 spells CASSPVPGAGFTGELFF. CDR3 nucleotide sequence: TGTGCCAGCAGCCCCGTGCCGGGGGCAGGGTTCACCGGGGAGCTGTTTTTT.

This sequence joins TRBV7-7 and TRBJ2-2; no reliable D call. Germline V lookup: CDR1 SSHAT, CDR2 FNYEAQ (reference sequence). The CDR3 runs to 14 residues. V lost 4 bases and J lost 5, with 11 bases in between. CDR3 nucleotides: TGTGCCAGCAGCTCCCGGACGTGGACCGGGGAGCTGTTTTTT. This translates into CASSSRTWTGELFF.

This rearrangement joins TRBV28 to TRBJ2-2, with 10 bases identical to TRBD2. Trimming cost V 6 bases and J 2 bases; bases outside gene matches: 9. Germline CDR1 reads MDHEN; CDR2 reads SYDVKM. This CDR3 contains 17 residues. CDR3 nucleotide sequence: TGTGCCAGCAGGGTGACTAGCGGGTACCTCAACACCGGGGAGCTGTTTTTT. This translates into CASRVTSGYLNTGELFF.

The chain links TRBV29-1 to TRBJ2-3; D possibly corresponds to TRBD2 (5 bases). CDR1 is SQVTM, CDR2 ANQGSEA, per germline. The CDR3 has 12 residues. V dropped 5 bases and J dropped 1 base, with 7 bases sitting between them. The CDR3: CSVREGTDTQYF. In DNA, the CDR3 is TGCAGCGTTCGGGAAGGCACAGATACGCAGTATTTT.

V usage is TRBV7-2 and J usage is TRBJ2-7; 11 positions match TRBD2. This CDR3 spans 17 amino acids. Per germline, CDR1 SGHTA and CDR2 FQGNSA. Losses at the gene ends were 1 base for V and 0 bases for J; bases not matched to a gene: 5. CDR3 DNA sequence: TGTGCCAGCAGCTTAGTGCCTAGCGGGAGGTTCTCCTACGAGCAGTACTTC. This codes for CASSLVPSGRFSYEQYF.

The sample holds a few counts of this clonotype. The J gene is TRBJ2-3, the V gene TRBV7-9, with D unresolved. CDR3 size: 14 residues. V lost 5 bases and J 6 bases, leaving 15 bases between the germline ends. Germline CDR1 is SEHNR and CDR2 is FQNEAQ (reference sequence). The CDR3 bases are TGTGCCAGCAGCCTATCTATCAGATCCGATACGCAGTATTTT. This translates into CASSLSIRSDTQYF.

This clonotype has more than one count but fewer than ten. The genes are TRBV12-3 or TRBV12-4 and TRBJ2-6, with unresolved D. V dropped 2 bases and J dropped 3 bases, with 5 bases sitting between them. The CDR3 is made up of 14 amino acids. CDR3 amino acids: CASSLWGGANVLTF. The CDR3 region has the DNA TGTGCCAGCAGTTTATGGGGTGGGGCCAACGTCCTGACTTTC.

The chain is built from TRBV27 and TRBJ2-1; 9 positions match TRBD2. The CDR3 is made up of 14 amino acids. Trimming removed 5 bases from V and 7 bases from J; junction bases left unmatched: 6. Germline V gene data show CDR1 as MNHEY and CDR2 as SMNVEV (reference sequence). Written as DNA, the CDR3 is TGTGCCAGCAGTCTGGGCGGGGGGGCTAATGAGCAGTTCTTC. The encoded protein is CASSLGGGANEQFF.

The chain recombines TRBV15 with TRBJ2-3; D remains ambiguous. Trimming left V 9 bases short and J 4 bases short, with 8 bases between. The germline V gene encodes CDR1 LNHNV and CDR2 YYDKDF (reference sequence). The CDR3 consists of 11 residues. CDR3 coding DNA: TGTGCCACAGAAGCTGCAGATACGCAGTATTTT. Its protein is CATEAADTQYF.

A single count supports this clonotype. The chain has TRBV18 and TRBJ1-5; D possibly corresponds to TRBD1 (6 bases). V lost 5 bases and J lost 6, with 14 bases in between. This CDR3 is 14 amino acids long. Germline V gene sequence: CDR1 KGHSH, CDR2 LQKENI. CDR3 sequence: CASSSQGWGQPQHF. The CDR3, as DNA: TGTGCCAGCTCATCACAGGGATGGGGTCAGCCCCAGCATTTT.

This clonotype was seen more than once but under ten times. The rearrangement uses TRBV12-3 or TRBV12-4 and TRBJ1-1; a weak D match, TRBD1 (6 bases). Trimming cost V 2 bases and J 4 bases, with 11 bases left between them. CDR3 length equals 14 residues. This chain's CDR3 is CASSLSGVGTEAFF. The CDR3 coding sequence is TGTGCCAGCAGTTTATCAGGGGTGGGCACTGAAGCTTTCTTT.

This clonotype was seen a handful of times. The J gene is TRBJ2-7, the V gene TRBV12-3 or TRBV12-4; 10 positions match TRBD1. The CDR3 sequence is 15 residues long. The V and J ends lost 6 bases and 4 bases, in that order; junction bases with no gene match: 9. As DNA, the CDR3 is TGTGCCAGCAGCCGAAGCGGGACAGGGGCGTACGAGCAGTACTTC. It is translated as CASSRSGTGAYEQYF.

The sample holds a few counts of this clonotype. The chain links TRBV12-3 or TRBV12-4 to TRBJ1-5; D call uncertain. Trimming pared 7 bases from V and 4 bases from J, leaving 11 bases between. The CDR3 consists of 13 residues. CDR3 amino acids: CASTITANQPQHF. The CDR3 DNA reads TGTGCCAGCACCATCACCGCTAATCAGCCCCAGCATTTT.

The CDR3 DNA reads TGTGCCAGCAGCGGACTAGCGGCAACCCATCGGAGCTCCTACAATGAGCAGTTCTTC. Its protein product is CASSGLAATHRSSYNEQFF. This rearrangement joins TRBV6-1 to TRBJ2-1, with 10 bases matching TRBD2. Germline trimming cut 6 bases from V and 0 bases from J; bases unmatched to any gene: 14. There are 19 residues in the CDR3. The germline gives CDR1 MNHNS, CDR2 SASEGT.

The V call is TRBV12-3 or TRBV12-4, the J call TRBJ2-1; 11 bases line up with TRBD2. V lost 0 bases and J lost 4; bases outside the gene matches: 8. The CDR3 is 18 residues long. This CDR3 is CASSLAAGASGGYNEQFF. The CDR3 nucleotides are TGTGCCAGCAGTTTAGCAGCGGGAGCTAGCGGGGGGTACAATGAGCAGTTCTTC.

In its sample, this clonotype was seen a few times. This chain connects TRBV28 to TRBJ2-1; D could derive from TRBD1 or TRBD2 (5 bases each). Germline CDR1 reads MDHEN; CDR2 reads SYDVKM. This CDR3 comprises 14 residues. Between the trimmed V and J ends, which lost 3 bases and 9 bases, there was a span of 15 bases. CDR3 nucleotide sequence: TGTGCCAGCAGTTTTTTTGGGGGTAAGCGTGAGCAGTTCTTC. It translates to CASSFFGGKREQFF.

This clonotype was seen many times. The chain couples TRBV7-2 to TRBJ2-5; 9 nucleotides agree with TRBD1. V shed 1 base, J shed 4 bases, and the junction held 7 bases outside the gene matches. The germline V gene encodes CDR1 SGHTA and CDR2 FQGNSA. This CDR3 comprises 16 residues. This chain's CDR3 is CASSLGGQGTPETQYF. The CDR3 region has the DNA TGTGCCAGCAGCTTAGGTGGACAGGGGACCCCAGAGACCCAGTACTTC. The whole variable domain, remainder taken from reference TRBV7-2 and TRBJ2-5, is GAGVSQSPSNKVTEKGKDVELRCDPISGHTALYWYRQSLGQGLEFLIYFQGNSAPDKSGLPSDRFSAERTGGSVSTLTIQRTQQEDSAVYLCASSLGGQGTPETQYFGPGTRLLVL.

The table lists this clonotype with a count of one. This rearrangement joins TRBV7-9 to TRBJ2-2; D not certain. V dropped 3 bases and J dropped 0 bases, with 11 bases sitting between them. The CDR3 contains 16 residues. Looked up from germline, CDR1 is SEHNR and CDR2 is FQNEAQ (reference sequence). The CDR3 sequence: CASSFPRASNTGELFF. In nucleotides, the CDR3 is TGTGCCAGCAGCTTCCCCCGGGCCTCGAACACCGGGGAGCTGTTTTTT.

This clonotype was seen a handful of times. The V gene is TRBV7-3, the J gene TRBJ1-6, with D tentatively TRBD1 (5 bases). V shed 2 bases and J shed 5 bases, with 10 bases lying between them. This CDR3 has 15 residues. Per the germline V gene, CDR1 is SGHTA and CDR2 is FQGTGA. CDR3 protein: CASSLQGRDNSPLHF. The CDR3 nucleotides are TGTGCCAGCAGCTTACAGGGTCGGGATAATTCACCCCTCCACTTT. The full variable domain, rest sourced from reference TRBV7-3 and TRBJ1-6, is GAGVSQTPSNKVTEKGKYVELRCDPISGHTALYWYRQSLGQGPEFLIYFQGTGAADDSGLPNDRFFAVRPEGSVSTLKIQRTERGDSAVYLCASSLQGRDNSPLHFGNGTRLTVT.